The rows below give T cell receptor beta chains drawn from one sample of a study of blood T cell repertoires in COVID-19. Clones were read by immunoSEQ multiplex PCR, and TCRdb kept only the in-frame ones, dropping some. Seen here are around 180,000 clones, about 88% observed once, and the top ten hold 25% to 30%. The specimen sequenced was peripheral blood. The receptors originated from a man aged 55 to 70 with acute or convalescent COVID-19. Each CDR3 is given with its conserved first and last residue. The order of the fields is clone size, V gene, D gene, J gene, CDR3 protein, CDR3 DNA. A D gene is named only where the DNA matches it firmly. Clone size is not always given. Where it is, it says once, few, many or a class for expanded clones.

clone size: once; V gene: TRBV2; D gene: .; J gene: TRBJ1-4; CDR3 protein: CASSDGFSGNEKLFF; CDR3 DNA: TGTGCCAGCAGTGATGGGTTTTCGGGTAATGAAAAACTGTTTTTT
clone size: .; V gene: TRBV25-1; D gene: .; J gene: TRBJ1-5; CDR3 protein: CASSWGEQPQHF; CDR3 DNA: TGTGCCAGCAGTTGGGGGGAACAGCCCCAGCATTTT
clone size: .; V gene: TRBV14; D gene: .; J gene: TRBJ1-2; CDR3 protein: CASSQEASYGYTF; CDR3 DNA: TGTGCCAGCAGCCAAGAAGCGAGCTATGGCTACACCTTC
clone size: .; V gene: TRBV6-6; D gene: .; J gene: TRBJ2-6; CDR3 protein: CASSYNFPGANVLTF; CDR3 DNA: TGTGCCAGCAGTTACAACTTCCCTGGGGCCAACGTCCTGACTTTC
clone size: .; V gene: TRBV18; D gene: .; J gene: TRBJ1-1; CDR3 protein: CASSPGGMNTEAFF; CDR3 DNA: TGTGCCAGCTCACCGGGCGGGATGAACACTGAAGCTTTCTTT
clone size: .; V gene: TRBV11-3; D gene: TRBD2; J gene: TRBJ2-3; CDR3 protein: CASSFRLAGSTDTQYF; CDR3 DNA: TGTGCCAGCAGCTTTAGACTAGCGGGAAGCACAGATACGCAGTATTTT
clone size: .; V gene: TRBV3-1/TRBV3-2; D gene: TRBD2; J gene: TRBJ2-2; CDR3 protein: CASSQALAGGPGGTGELFF; CDR3 DNA: TGTGCCAGCAGCCAAGCCCTAGCGGGAGGGCCAGGAGGCACCGGGGAGCTGTTTTTT
clone size: once; V gene: TRBV5-1; D gene: TRBD2; J gene: TRBJ2-2; CDR3 protein: CASSLTPAGGNTGELFF; CDR3 DNA: TGCGCCAGCAGCTTAACACCAGCGGGAGGGAACACCGGGGAGCTGTTTTTT
clone size: .; V gene: TRBV6-5; D gene: .; J gene: TRBJ1-2; CDR3 protein: CASSRGSQNYGYTF; CDR3 DNA: TGTGCCAGCTCAAGGGGCTCCCAGAACTATGGCTACACCTTC
clone size: once; V gene: TRBV21-1; D gene: .; J gene: TRBJ1-3; CDR3 protein: CASSSGGGRQGNTIYF; CDR3 DNA: TGTGCCAGCAGCAGCGGTGGAGGGCGCCAGGGAAACACCATATATTTT
clone size: .; V gene: TRBV7-2; D gene: .; J gene: TRBJ1-2; CDR3 protein: CASCLEGGNFNYGYTF; CDR3 DNA: TGTGCCAGCTGCTTAGAGGGGGGGAACTTCAACTATGGCTACACCTTC
clone size: once; V gene: TRBV10-1; D gene: .; J gene: TRBJ1-5; CDR3 protein: CASSGQNNQPQHF; CDR3 DNA: TGCGCCAGCAGCGGACAGAACAATCAGCCCCAGCATTTT
clone size: .; V gene: TRBV27; D gene: TRBD1; J gene: TRBJ2-5; CDR3 protein: CASSNDRALWETQYF; CDR3 DNA: TGTGCCAGCAGCAACGACAGGGCGCTGTGGGAGACCCAGTACTTC
clone size: .; V gene: TRBV19; D gene: TRBD1; J gene: TRBJ1-2; CDR3 protein: CASSTRWTGEAAYTF; CDR3 DNA: TGTGCCAGTAGTACGCGCTGGACAGGGGAAGCCGCCTACACCTTC
clone size: .; V gene: TRBV11-2; D gene: TRBD1; J gene: TRBJ2-1; CDR3 protein: CASSALSGGAEFF; CDR3 DNA: TGTGCCAGCAGCGCGCTATCAGGGGGCGCCGAGTTCTTC
clone size: few; V gene: TRBV11-3; D gene: TRBD1; J gene: TRBJ2-5; CDR3 protein: CASSLLTGAQETQYF; CDR3 DNA: TGTGCCAGCAGCTTACTTACAGGGGCCCAAGAGACCCAGTACTTC
clone size: .; V gene: TRBV5-1; D gene: .; J gene: TRBJ1-1; CDR3 protein: CASSWRPGNTEAFF; CDR3 DNA: TGCGCCAGCAGCTGGCGGCCGGGAAACACTGAAGCTTTCTTT
clone size: .; V gene: TRBV7-2; D gene: .; J gene: TRBJ2-1; CDR3 protein: CASSFLRGSGYNEQFF; CDR3 DNA: TGTGCCAGCAGCTTCTTAAGGGGTAGCGGCTACAATGAGCAGTTCTTC
clone size: once; V gene: TRBV7-8; D gene: .; J gene: TRBJ1-5; CDR3 protein: CASSLTGRVNHQPQHF; CDR3 DNA: TGTGCCAGCAGCTTGACAGGTCGCGTGAACCATCAGCCCCAGCATTTT
clone size: .; V gene: TRBV5-4; D gene: .; J gene: TRBJ1-1; CDR3 protein: CASTKIGRNAEAFF; CDR3 DNA: TGTGCCAGCACCAAGATAGGGAGGAACGCTGAAGCTTTCTTT
clone size: once; V gene: TRBV4-3; D gene: .; J gene: TRBJ1-1; CDR3 protein: CASSQEPRLGTEAFF; CDR3 DNA: TGCGCCAGCAGCCAAGAACCGAGGTTAGGCACTGAAGCTTTCTTT
clone size: .; V gene: TRBV7-6; D gene: TRBD2; J gene: TRBJ2-5; CDR3 protein: CASSLTSGGVQETQYF; CDR3 DNA: TGTGCCAGCAGCTTGACTAGCGGGGGGGTCCAAGAGACCCAGTACTTC
clone size: .; V gene: TRBV7-3; D gene: TRBD2; J gene: TRBJ2-1; CDR3 protein: CASSGSSGGYNEQFF; CDR3 DNA: TGTGCCAGCAGCGGGTCCAGCGGGGGCTACAATGAGCAGTTCTTC
clone size: .; V gene: TRBV6-5; D gene: TRBD1; J gene: TRBJ1-6; CDR3 protein: CASTTTGTGGSPLHF; CDR3 DNA: TGTGCCAGCACCACAACAGGGACAGGAGGTTCACCCCTCCACTTT
clone size: .; V gene: TRBV6-2/TRBV6-3; D gene: TRBD1; J gene: TRBJ1-4; CDR3 protein: CASSYRTGREKLFF; CDR3 DNA: TGTGCCAGCAGTTATAGGACAGGGAGGGAAAAACTGTTTTTT
clone size: .; V gene: TRBV6-5; D gene: .; J gene: TRBJ1-3; CDR3 protein: CASQGRSGNTIYF; CDR3 DNA: TGTGCCAGCCAGGGCAGATCTGGAAACACCATATATTTT
clone size: .; V gene: TRBV24-1; D gene: TRBD2; J gene: TRBJ2-1; CDR3 protein: CATSDPGLAGGGQVNEQFF; CDR3 DNA: TGTGCCACCAGTGATCCCGGACTAGCGGGAGGAGGGCAGGTCAATGAGCAGTTCTTC
clone size: .; V gene: TRBV2; D gene: .; J gene: TRBJ2-5; CDR3 protein: CASSETSDGETQYF; CDR3 DNA: TGTGCCAGCAGTGAGACTAGTGACGGGGAGACCCAGTACTTC
clone size: .; V gene: TRBV18; D gene: .; J gene: TRBJ1-2; CDR3 protein: CASSPPRRTYGYTF; CDR3 DNA: TGTGCCAGCTCACCACCGAGGCGAACCTATGGCTACACCTTC
clone size: .; V gene: TRBV5-6; D gene: .; J gene: TRBJ1-1; CDR3 protein: CASSLVSAGPTEAFF; CDR3 DNA: TGTGCCAGCAGCTTGGTTTCCGCAGGGCCCACTGAAGCTTTCTTT
clone size: .; V gene: TRBV18; D gene: .; J gene: TRBJ1-5; CDR3 protein: CASSPERYQPQHF; CDR3 DNA: TGTGCCAGCTCACCCGAGAGGTATCAGCCCCAGCATTTT
clone size: .; V gene: TRBV7-9; D gene: .; J gene: TRBJ1-2; CDR3 protein: CASSLEDKHYGYTF; CDR3 DNA: TGTGCCAGCAGCTTAGAGGACAAACACTATGGCTACACCTTC
clone size: few; V gene: TRBV11-3; D gene: .; J gene: TRBJ1-2; CDR3 protein: CASSLAGDSSARGYTF; CDR3 DNA: TGTGCCAGCAGCTTAGCTGGGGACTCAAGTGCTCGTGGCTACACCTTC
clone size: .; V gene: TRBV7-3; D gene: TRBD2; J gene: TRBJ2-1; CDR3 protein: CASSLQLAGRDEQFF; CDR3 DNA: TGTGCCAGCAGCTTACAACTAGCGGGGCGGGATGAGCAGTTCTTC
clone size: .; V gene: TRBV9; D gene: TRBD1; J gene: TRBJ2-1; CDR3 protein: CASSSDRAGYNEQFF; CDR3 DNA: TGTGCCAGCAGCTCGGACAGGGCAGGCTACAATGAGCAGTTCTTC
clone size: once; V gene: TRBV7-3; D gene: .; J gene: TRBJ1-2; CDR3 protein: CASSLRRGYGYTF; CDR3 DNA: TGTGCCAGCAGCTTACGTAGAGGCTATGGCTACACCTTC
clone size: .; V gene: TRBV12-3/TRBV12-4; D gene: .; J gene: TRBJ2-5; CDR3 protein: CASSLGGLETQYF; CDR3 DNA: TGTGCCAGCAGTTTAGGGGGCCTAGAGACCCAGTACTTC
clone size: .; V gene: TRBV18; D gene: .; J gene: TRBJ1-6; CDR3 protein: CASSSQQGGNSPLHF; CDR3 DNA: TGTGCCAGCTCATCTCAACAGGGCGGTAATTCACCCCTCCACTTT
clone size: .; V gene: TRBV27; D gene: TRBD1; J gene: TRBJ1-5; CDR3 protein: CASSLTGRLQPQHF; CDR3 DNA: TGTGCCAGCAGTTTGACAGGGCGGCTTCAGCCCCAGCATTTT
clone size: .; V gene: TRBV7-2; D gene: .; J gene: TRBJ1-1; CDR3 protein: CASSLESSNTEAFF; CDR3 DNA: TGTGCCAGCAGCTTAGAGAGTAGTAACACTGAAGCTTTCTTT
clone size: .; V gene: TRBV28; D gene: .; J gene: TRBJ1-5; CDR3 protein: CASSDPGTRNQPQHF; CDR3 DNA: TGTGCCAGCTCGGACCCAGGGACTCGCAATCAGCCCCAGCATTTT
clone size: .; V gene: TRBV4-1; D gene: .; J gene: TRBJ2-7; CDR3 protein: CASSQERIDSYEQYF; CDR3 DNA: TGCGCCAGCAGCCAAGAGAGGATCGACTCCTACGAGCAGTACTTC
clone size: .; V gene: TRBV11-3; D gene: TRBD1; J gene: TRBJ2-7; CDR3 protein: CASSSTGGTREQYF; CDR3 DNA: TGTGCCAGCAGCTCTACAGGGGGCACAAGGGAGCAGTACTTC
clone size: .; V gene: TRBV16; D gene: .; J gene: TRBJ2-7; CDR3 protein: CASSQSIASSYEQYF; CDR3 DNA: TGTGCCAGCAGCCAATCGATAGCGAGCTCCTACGAGCAGTACTTC
clone size: .; V gene: TRBV6-2/TRBV6-3; D gene: .; J gene: TRBJ1-5; CDR3 protein: CASSYGGSNQPQHF; CDR3 DNA: TGTGCCAGCAGTTACGGCGGGAGCAATCAGCCCCAGCATTTT
clone size: few; V gene: TRBV18; D gene: TRBD1; J gene: TRBJ1-6; CDR3 protein: CASSPGTGSSSSPLHF; CDR3 DNA: TGTGCCAGCTCACCCGGGACAGGTTCATCCAGTTCACCCCTCCACTTT
clone size: .; V gene: TRBV7-2; D gene: .; J gene: TRBJ2-5; CDR3 protein: CASSWGVRETQYF; CDR3 DNA: TGTGCCAGCAGCTGGGGCGTTAGAGAGACCCAGTACTTC
clone size: .; V gene: TRBV2; D gene: .; J gene: TRBJ2-6; CDR3 protein: CASSDKARALPNVLTF; CDR3 DNA: TGTGCCAGCAGTGATAAAGCCAGGGCCCTCCCCAACGTCCTGACTTTC
clone size: .; V gene: TRBV5-1; D gene: TRBD1; J gene: TRBJ2-7; CDR3 protein: CASSLEGQGSSYEQYF; CDR3 DNA: TGCGCCAGCAGCTTGGAGGGACAGGGGAGCTCCTACGAGCAGTACTTC
clone size: .; V gene: TRBV7-3; D gene: .; J gene: TRBJ2-1; CDR3 protein: CASSLGQKDEQFF; CDR3 DNA: TGTGCCAGCAGCTTAGGACAGAAGGATGAGCAGTTCTTC
clone size: .; V gene: TRBV7-9; D gene: TRBD1; J gene: TRBJ1-4; CDR3 protein: CASSFGTGAEKLFF; CDR3 DNA: TGTGCCAGCAGCTTTGGGACAGGGGCTGAAAAACTGTTTTTT
clone size: once; V gene: TRBV7-3; D gene: TRBD1; J gene: TRBJ2-2; CDR3 protein: CASSTQGAGELFF; CDR3 DNA: TGTGCCAGCAGCACACAGGGGGCCGGGGAGCTGTTTTTT